This TCR beta chain was identified during a study of PD-L1 blockade in urothelial cancer. Turning to the study itself: Patients had undergone 0 to 3 prior chemotherapy regimens. A median of approximately 150,000 T cells was found in the blood samples.

Time point indicated: peripheral blood 6 weeks after treatment start. The CDR3 has 14 residues. V dropped 4 bases and J dropped 4 bases, with 14 bases sitting between them. Germline V lookup: CDR1 SGHRS, CDR2 YFSETQ. Libraries were prepared by immunoSEQ multiplex PCR; TCRdb keeps only in-frame clonotypes and omits some of them. This sample has fewer than 85,000 clones, with 88% found just once. The material was PBMCs, obtained around atezolizumab (anti-PD-L1) treatment. The chain uses TRBV5-1 and TRBJ1-1; tentatively, D is TRBD1 (6 bases). The TCR sequence derives from a man in his 60s with urothelial cancer. The CDR3 reads CASSPGGAFTEAFF. In DNA, the CDR3 is TGCGCCAGCAGCCCGGGGGGGGCATTCACTGAAGCTTTCTTT. Looking up the rest from reference TRBV5-1 and TRBJ1-1 gives the full variable domain: KAGVTQTPRYLIKTRGQQVTLSCSPISGHRSVSWYQQTPGQGLQFLFEYFSETQRNKGNFPGRFSGRQFSNSRSEMNVSTLELGDSALYLCASSPGGAFTEAFFGQGTRLTVV.